One sample yielded the 2 T cell receptor beta chains listed below, sequenced in a study of shared clonotypes between healthy human individuals. CD45RO-negative CD8 cells positively selected for CCR7 made up the naive population, which excluded terminally differentiated effector memory CD45RA+ cells. This table comes from immunoSEQ multiplex PCR, and its TCRdb copy is limited to in-frame clones, with some not included. The sample comprises some 2.1 million clones, 80% to 95% of which are singletons, and around 1.8% rests with the top ten. Sequencing input: naive CD8+ T cells from PBMCs. The receptor set was obtained from a man between 18 and 35 years old in good health. Some clones in this sample may be carry-over from other donors' samples.

The chain employs TRBV13 and TRBJ2-7; D gene uncertain. The CDR3 contains 15 residues. CDR1 is PRHDT, CDR2 FYEKMQ, per germline (reference sequence). With 0 bases removed from V and 1 base from J, the gap between germline ends came to 10 bases. CDR3: CASSLGLTQSYEQYF. CDR3 nucleotides: TGTGCCAGCAGCTTAGGCCTCACGCAGTCCTACGAGCAGTACTTC.

A remark on this clone: The identical CDR3 is also encoded by other nucleotide sequences in the sample. The gene calls are TRBV2 and TRBJ2-2; no definite D call. The CDR3 spans 14 residues. Trimming took off 3 bases at V and 0 bases at J, with 5 bases between the two ends. Germline V gene sequence: CDR1 SNHLY, CDR2 FYNNEI. The CDR3 bases are TGTGCCAGCAGTGAGGTAGCGAACACCGGGGAGCTGTTTTTT. Translating it yields CASSEVANTGELFF.